This entry describes one T cell receptor beta chain. It lacks a known antigen. No per-base quality is available; no much larger clone lies one base away. The sample has other DNA sequences that encode this CDR3 too. The germline ends are 8 bases apart after V is trimmed by 2 bases and J by 0 bases. From the cysteine up to the phenylalanine, the CDR3 has a length of 14 residues. The sequence is cut down to CDR3 DNA, 42 bases in frame from base 1. The germline V gene encodes CDR1 MNHEY and CDR2 SVGAGI. CD8 naive samples consisted of CD45RO-negative cells that were positively selected for CCR7, yielding a CD45RA+CCR7+ population without TemRA cells. The donors were healthy, HIV-negative adults who had no recently reported acute infections or vaccinations. Every donor was a Caucasian adult living in Nashville, Tennessee, USA. Blood was collected by leukapheresis, and PBMCs were isolated by Ficoll-Histopaque density gradient centrifugation and then cryopreserved in liquid nitrogen vapor phase. Analytical flow cytometry was used to check the purity and quantity of every magnetically sorted T cell population. From each sorted fraction, genomic DNA was isolated and quantified by UV absorbance on a Nanodrop 2000c.

These data originate in a study of shared clonotypes between healthy human individuals (dated by TCRdb to 2018 to 2021). At the level of the whole study: A few men and a couple of women, aged 18 to 49 years, made up the cohort. Per donor, leukapheresis produced somewhere between about 0.9 and 9 billion PBMCs. For each donor, CD4 naive and CD4 memory were each given three plates, CD8 naive was given two plates, and CD8 memory was given one plate. To estimate repertoire size and how much clonotype sharing occurs between individuals, the study deeply sequenced the blood TCR repertoires of about five healthy adults. Libraries were prepared and TCR repertoires were sequenced by different laboratories using diverse techniques, in order to increase sequencing depth and limit assay-specific biases. Results and caveats for the whole study, not just this receptor: Around 5.4% of naive CD4, 3.5% of naive CD8, roughly 2.4% of memory CD4, and roughly 0.4% of memory CD8 clonotypes were shared across several donors. Pairwise subsampling indicated that sequencing depth was expected to affect the degree of clonotype sharing among donors. Clonotypes shared by all four sorted-subset donors showed higher generation probabilities than non-shared clonotypes. Only blood was sampled, and tissue TCR repertoires likely differ from those in blood. Incomplete sequencing was indicated by rarefaction of sorted-subset datasets, despite the large sequencing depth. Naive subsets generally had larger estimated clonotype richness than memory subsets. Because the study included only a small number of donors, the genetic and exposure-history diversity represented was limited.

Using the deep immunoSEQ assay, multiplex PCR amplified TCR CDR3 regions from genomic DNA. Genomic DNA extracted from each cell subset was distributed evenly over all wells of several immunoSEQ 96-well plates, and each plate served as one replicate. For sorted subsets, each replicate PCR was loaded with about 0.2 ug genomic DNA, equivalent to 30,000 or so T cell genomes. Purified libraries were measured with a Qubit 3.0 fluorometer, size-checked on a Bioanalyzer 2100, and measured again with the KAPA Library Quantification kit. A separate single-read 150-cycle Illumina NextSeq 550 flow cell was used to sequence each immunoSEQ 96-well plate. As for the authors' bioinformatics: Because the immunoSEQ output held only junctional sequences and lacked quality scores, the filtering could not match the filtering applied to full-length reads. To assign V/J genes and CDR3, sequences were annotated against IMGT germline references using PyIR, a Python wrapper for IgBLAST v1.9. Reads were filtered out if the reads had weak V/J assignments (E-value above 1e-6), no CDR3, stop codons, out-of-frame junctions, or ambiguous translated residues. V3J clonotypes were defined as sequences sharing an identical inferred V gene, J gene, and CDR3 amino acid sequence. To compute the percentage overlap between repertoires, the number of shared unique clonotypes was divided by the size of the smaller repertoire. RTK rarefaction, the Chao1 estimator, and Recon v2.1 estimates of unobserved clonotypes were used to assess repertoire richness. Generation probabilities were computed with OLGA for all TCRbeta clonotypes obtained by the gDNA method from a few donors. TCRdb re-hosts the immuneACCESS table, in-frame sequences only. Its copies lack some clones; in the studies checked, an unresolved V gene accounts for under half of them, and the cause for the rest is not known. Clonal size and the V and J genes are those of that table, whereas D and trimming came from the DNA. The sample table holds 1.5 million to 2.5 million clones, of which about 95% were seen once. Approximately 1% of the sample rests with the top ten.

The receptor was isolated from a man younger than 30 in good health. Sequenced input: naive CD8+ T cells sorted from blood. The cell subset or site label for this specimen denotes: CD45RA+CCR7+. The rearranged chain carries TRBV6-5 and TRBJ2-7; the D region possibly corresponds to TRBD2 (5 bases align). CDR3 sequence: CASSYRGSSYEQYF. The DNA sequence is given as TGTGCCAGCAGTTACCGCGGGTCCTCCTACGAGCAGTACTTC.